This paragraph reports one TCR beta chain. Trimming stripped 2 bases from V and 7 bases from J, with 16 bases between. The germline CDR1 and CDR2 sequences are SGHRS and YFSETQ. The CDR3 sequence is 14 residues long. Both 60 Vbeta primers and 13 Jbeta primers went into the PCR. Clones were read by immunoSEQ multiplex PCR, and TCRdb kept only the in-frame ones, dropping some. The sample records some 110,000 clones, 79% being singletons. The entry originates in a study of cytomegalovirus exposure and HLA in healthy donors. The chain joins TRBV5-1 to TRBJ2-7, with D maybe TRBD2 (6 bases). Sequencing used PBMCs. The receptor was derived from a woman under 30 in good health and CMV-seropositive. CDR3 DNA: TGCGCCAGCAGCTTTTATACGGCTGGGGGGGAGCAGTACTTC. Amino acid sequence: CASSFYTAGGEQYF.